Below, 25 T cell receptor beta chains from the same sample are listed, as sequenced in a study of T-cell memory formation after mild COVID-19 (dated by TCRdb to the early 2020s). The receptor library was made with 5' RACE. These reads were obtained on an Illumina NovaSeq 6000. Starting from the raw public reads, TCRdb applied fastp trimming at Q25, assembled clones with MiXCR and retained in-frame beta chains. Rows merge per CDR3 protein into single entries with the most common DNA and genes. This sample lists about 350,000 distinct CDR3 sequences; about 20% were detected once. The leading ten clones occupy 20% to 25% of the sample. The sequencing sample was made of PBMCs or a T cell subset sorted from them (not recorded which). Every receptor here comes from a man aged 18 to 30 who had mild COVID-19 (a few samples of this study predate the infection). The sample titles of this study are shuffled in the database, so cell type and time point are left out; the donor was told from shared clones.

In its sample, this clonotype was seen a few times. This chain links TRBV6-5 with TRBJ2-6; D unclear. The CDR3 covers 13 residues. The ends were cut back, 2 bases at V and 3 bases at J, with 2 bases in the middle. In germline, CDR1 is MNHEY, CDR2 SVGAGI. The CDR3 sequence is CASSYGGANVLTF. In DNA, the CDR3 is TGTGCCAGCAGTTACGGTGGGGCCAACGTCCTGACTTTC.

The table lists this clonotype with a few counts. This chain links TRBV28 with TRBJ1-4, with D unresolved. V lost 8 bases to trimming and J lost 6 bases, with 22 bases between them. Germline loops: CDR1 MDHEN, CDR2 SYDVKM. The CDR3 is made up of 16 amino acids. Here the CDR3 reads CASFGWPQAKDEKLFF. In DNA form, the CDR3 reads TGTGCCAGCTTTGGGTGGCCCCAGGCGAAGGATGAAAAACTGTTTTTT.

The genes are TRBV20-1 and TRBJ1-1, with a weak D call TRBD1 (5 bases). Germline values: CDR1 DFQATT, CDR2 SNEGSKA (reference sequence). The CDR3 is made up of 12 amino acids. The V and J ends lost 4 bases and 1 base respectively, with 7 bases between them. DNA of the CDR3: TGCAGTGCTACCGGACAGAACACTGAAGCTTTCTTT. Protein product: CSATGQNTEAFF.

This clonotype was detected many times. Relative to the germline gene, one junction end is altered; a read error may explain this. This rearrangement joins TRBV7-3 to TRBJ2-6; 8 nucleotides align to TRBD1. The CDR3 is 16 amino acids. Germline V gene data show CDR1 as SGHTA and CDR2 as FQGTGA. CDR3 sequence: CASSLTGGSGANVLTF. The CDR3 DNA is TGTGCCAGCAGCCTAACAGGGGGCTCTGGGGCCAACGTCCTGACTTTC. Drawing the rest from reference TRBV7-3 and TRBJ2-6, the complete variable domain is GAGVSQTPSNKVTEKGKYVELRCDPISGHTALYWYRQSLGQGPEFLIYFQGTGAADDSGLPNDRFFAVRPEGSVSTLKIQRTERGDSAVYLCASSLTGGSGANVLTFGAGSRLTVL.

This clonotype was counted ten times or more. CDR3 coding DNA: TGTGCCACCAGTGGATCGGACAGGGGCATCACAGATACGCAGTATTTT. Translation gives CATSGSDRGITDTQYF. The rearrangement links TRBV24-1 to TRBJ2-3, with 9 bases identical to TRBD1. The germline CDR1 and CDR2 sequences are KGHDR and SFDVKD. The length of the CDR3 is 16 residues. V shed 5 bases, J shed 2 bases, and the junction held 7 bases outside the gene matches.

This clonotype was counted only a few times. The CDR3 region has the DNA TGTGCCAGCAGTGAGTGGGGCCAAGAGACCCAGTACTTC. Translating gives CASSEWGQETQYF. This rearrangement joins TRBV25-1 to TRBJ2-5, with no clear D. The germline gives CDR1 MGHDK, CDR2 SYGVNS. V lost 3 bases and J lost 1, with 6 bases in between. The CDR3 contains 13 residues. Full variable domain (missing parts from reference TRBV25-1 and TRBJ2-5): EADIYQTPRYLVIGTGKKITLECSQTMGHDKMYWYQQDPGMELHLIHYSYGVNSTEKGDLSSESTVSRIRTEHFPLTLESARPSHTSQYLCASSEWGQETQYFGPGTRLLVL.

This clonotype was counted a few times. The chain links TRBV12-3 or TRBV12-4 to TRBJ2-5; 10 nucleotides match TRBD2. J lost 3 bases, V lost 4 bases, and 5 bases had no gene match. The CDR3 is 15 amino acids. CDR3: CASSSRLAGEETQYF. CDR3 sequence (DNA): TGTGCCAGCAGTTCGCGGCTAGCGGGGGAAGAGACCCAGTACTTC.

A few counts support this clonotype. This chain joins TRBV27 and TRBJ1-1; no firm D call. This CDR3 has 12 residues. From germline, CDR1 is MNHEY and CDR2 SMNVEV (reference sequence). Trimming left V 1 base short and J 6 bases short, with 6 bases between. Here the CDR3 DNA reads TGTGCCAGCAGTTTATTCGGGGCTGAAGCTTTCTTT. Its translation: CASSLFGAEAFF.

The chain links TRBV2 to TRBJ2-1; possibly TRBD1 for D (6 bases). In germline, CDR1 is SNHLY, CDR2 FYNNEI. The CDR3 totals 14 residues. Trimming removed 6 bases from V and 4 bases from J, with 13 bases in between. CDR3 DNA sequence: TGTGCCAGCAGGCGACAGGAAGCATACAATGAGCAGTTCTTC. The encoded protein is CASRRQEAYNEQFF.

The V gene is TRBV28, the J gene TRBJ1-1; maybe TRBD1 (6 bases). V was shortened by 11 bases and J by 5 bases, with 15 bases between the two germline ends. This CDR3 has 12 residues. From germline, CDR1 is MDHEN and CDR2 SYDVKM. CDR3: CAHGGRGTEAFF. CDR3 nucleotides: TGTGCCCACGGGGGGCGGGGGACTGAAGCTTTCTTT. The full variable domain, with the rest looked up from reference TRBV28 and TRBJ1-1, is DVKVTQSSRYLVKRTGEKVFLECVQDMDHENMFWYRQDPGLGLRLIYFSYDVKMKEKGDIPEGYSVSREKKERFSLILESASTNQTSMYLCAHGGRGTEAFFGQGTRLTVV.

The chain is built from TRBV11-2 and TRBJ2-7, with TRBD2 as a possible D gene (5 bases). The CDR3 spans 13 residues. Per the germline V gene, CDR1 is SGHAT and CDR2 is FQNNGV. V lost 0 bases and J 3 bases, leaving 6 bases between the germline ends. The chain's CDR3 is CASSLETNYEQYF. CDR3 sequence (DNA): TGTGCCAGCAGCTTAGAGACTAACTACGAGCAGTACTTC.

The V call is TRBV11-1, the J call TRBJ2-7, with TRBD1 identical over 10 bases. The CDR3 runs to 17 residues. The germline V gene encodes CDR1 SGHAT and CDR2 FQDESV (reference sequence). With 5 bases clipped from V and 5 bases from J, the junction kept 15 bases outside the gene matches. The CDR3, as DNA: TGTGCCAGCAGCGGTACCCTCCGACAGGGGGCCAGCAACGAGCAGTACGTC. Protein: CASSGTLRQGASNEQYV.

The chain combines TRBV7-3 with TRBJ2-1, with D possibly TRBD1 on 5 matching bases. Trimming took off 0 bases at V and 3 bases at J, with 9 bases between the two ends. The CDR3 runs to 15 residues. Germline V gene lookup returns CDR1 SGHTA and CDR2 FQGTGA. The CDR3 loop reads CASSLTADSYNEQFF. As DNA, the CDR3 is TGTGCCAGCAGCTTAACTGCAGACAGCTACAATGAGCAGTTCTTC.

The chain joins TRBV6-5 to TRBJ1-5; D is unresolved. Trimming pared 9 bases from V and 3 bases from J, leaving 15 bases between. The CDR3 runs 14 residues. Germline assignment: CDR1 MNHEY and CDR2 SVGAGI. This chain's CDR3 is CASHHEGSNQPQHF. The CDR3, as DNA: TGTGCCAGTCACCATGAAGGGTCCAATCAGCCCCAGCATTTT.

In its sample, this clonotype was seen a few times. The chain combines TRBV24-1 with TRBJ2-3, with D tentatively TRBD1 or TRBD2 (7 bases each). Germline CDR1 is KGHDR and CDR2 is SFDVKD. Trimming shortened V by 9 bases and J by 1 base, and 16 bases separated the two germline ends. There are 15 residues in the CDR3. In DNA, the CDR3 is TGTGCCACCTCCCACGGGGGGACAGGCACAGATACGCAGTATTTT. Protein sequence: CATSHGGTGTDTQYF.

The rearrangement links TRBV2 to TRBJ2-3; the D gene is possibly TRBD2 (7 bases). The CDR3 length is 15 residues. The V gene lost 2 bases and the J gene lost 4 bases, with 13 bases spanning the gap. Germline CDR1 reads SNHLY; CDR2 reads FYNNEI. The CDR3 DNA follows: TGTGCCAGCAGTGAAAGGGGGGGGGCTCCAGATACGCAGTATTTT. Its protein product is CASSERGGAPDTQYF.

The chain uses TRBV12-5 and TRBJ2-3; 7 nucleotides align to TRBD1. Germline-derived CDR1 and CDR2 are LGHNT and FRNRAP. The CDR3 covers 13 residues. V gave up 9 bases and J gave up 5 bases; unmatched junction bases: 8. The CDR3 spells CASRDPGGDTQYF. CDR3 in DNA: TGTGCTAGCCGGGACCCAGGGGGAGATACGCAGTATTTT.

The V and J genes are TRBV29-1 and TRBJ2-7; D possibly corresponds to TRBD1 (5 bases). The CDR3 extends over 11 amino acids. Germline V gene lookup returns CDR1 SQVTM and CDR2 ANQGSEA. The ends were cut back, 4 bases at V and 3 bases at J, with 7 bases in the middle. CDR3 coding DNA: TGCAGCGTTGCCGACAGCTACGAGCAGTACGTC. Its protein is CSVADSYEQYV.

V is TRBV3-1 and J is TRBJ1-2; D is undetermined. Germline loops: CDR1 LGHDT, CDR2 YNNKEL (reference sequence). CDR3 length: 12 residues. V shed 4 bases and J shed 4 bases, with 7 bases lying between them. The CDR3 sequence: CASSRESYGYTF. The CDR3 coding sequence is TGTGCCAGCAGCCGAGAGTCCTATGGCTACACCTTC.

This clonotype was observed a few times. J is TRBJ2-2 and V is TRBV4-1; D tentatively fits TRBD1 or TRBD2 (5 bases each). Germline CDR1 MGHRA, CDR2 YSYEKL. V was trimmed by 3 bases and J by 0 bases, leaving 17 bases between them. This CDR3 comprises 18 residues. CDR3 protein: CASSHPSGGGTNTGELFF. The CDR3 region has the DNA TGCGCCAGCAGCCACCCATCCGGTGGGGGAACGAACACCGGGGAGCTGTTTTTT.

V gene TRBV29-1 combines with J gene TRBJ1-1; possible D gene TRBD1, 5 bases. In germline, CDR1 is SQVTM, CDR2 ANQGSEA. V lost 4 bases, J lost 0 bases, and 12 bases lay in between. CDR3 length equals 14 residues. CDR3 sequence reads: CSVGTPTMNTEAFF. The CDR3 DNA reads TGCAGCGTTGGGACACCGACCATGAACACTGAAGCTTTCTTT.

This clonotype showed up just a few times. The V and J genes are TRBV20-1 and TRBJ2-7; D is perhaps TRBD2 (5 bases). The V end was cut by 6 bases, the J end by 5 bases, with 17 bases between. The length of the CDR3 is 13 residues. Per germline, CDR1 DFQATT and CDR2 SNEGSKA (reference sequence). CDR3 nucleotide sequence: TGCAGTGCGCCGGGTCGTGGCGGGCACGAGCAGTACTTC. This gives the protein CSAPGRGGHEQYF.

This chain connects TRBV9 to TRBJ2-3; 8 bases are a match to TRBD2. Per the germline V gene, CDR1 is SGDLS and CDR2 is YYNGEE. This CDR3 region has 16 residues. With 3 bases clipped from V and 2 bases from J, the junction kept 8 bases outside the gene matches. The CDR3 DNA reads as TGTGCCAGCAGCGACCGTAGCGGGGACTCCACAGATACGCAGTATTTT. It encodes CASSDRSGDSTDTQYF.

The genes are TRBV21-1 and TRBJ1-2. TRBV21-1 is noted as a pseudogene. CDR3 length equals 12 residues. CDR3 sequence: CASSQVYYGYTF. CDR3 sequence (DNA): TGTGCCAGCAGTCAGGTTTACTATGGCTACACCTTC.

This clonotype was counted a single time. This chain links TRBV5-1 with TRBJ1-4, with 7 bases that match TRBD1. J gave up 3 bases and V 1 base, and 12 bases lay outside the gene matches. The CDR3 consists of 18 residues. Per the germline V gene, CDR1 is SGHRS and CDR2 is YFSETQ. The DNA for the CDR3 is TGCGCCAGCAGCTTGATTCCCGGGCAGGGGGTAGCTAATGAAAAACTGTTTTTT. Protein sequence: CASSLIPGQGVANEKLFF.